These T cell receptor beta chains were read from a single sample in a study of T cell changes during pregnancy in multiple sclerosis. Repertoires were generated with immunoSEQ multiplex PCR, while TCRdb's copy carries only in-frame clones and drops some. Of 93,000 or so clones in the sample, about 91% are singletons; the top ten hold approximately 0.99%. This material consisted of peripheral blood, taken before pregnancy. These receptors all come from a female donor with multiple sclerosis, enrolled in a pregnancy study. CDR3s include the opening cysteine and the closing phenylalanine or tryptophan. Each record gives: V gene, clone size, J gene, D gene, CDR3 DNA, CDR3 protein. D genes are given only for firm matches. Size is stated for part of the rows, as once, few or many counts, or as a class when the clone is expanded.

V: TRBV5-1
size: .
J: TRBJ2-7
D: .
DNA: TGCGCCAGCAGCACCCCGGCCGCTAGTTCCGCGGAGCAGTACTTC
CDR3: CASSTPAASSAEQYF

V: TRBV27
size: .
J: TRBJ1-1
D: TRBD1
DNA: TGTGCCAGCAGTTTCTATAGGACAGGCGTGAACACTGAAGCTTTCTTT
CDR3: CASSFYRTGVNTEAFF

V: TRBV7-8
size: .
J: TRBJ2-1
D: .
DNA: TGTGCCAGCAGCTTAGGAGCAGTAGGGGGCAATGAGCAGTTCTTC
CDR3: CASSLGAVGGNEQFF

V: TRBV7-3
size: .
J: TRBJ1-2
D: TRBD1
DNA: TGTGCCAGCAGCTTAAGAGGACAGGGAGGAGGCTACACCTTC
CDR3: CASSLRGQGGGYTF

V: TRBV7-9
size: .
J: TRBJ2-2
D: .
DNA: TGTGCCAGCAGCTCCAGGGCCGGGGAGCTGTTTTTT
CDR3: CASSSRAGELFF

V: TRBV7-3
size: .
J: TRBJ1-2
D: .
DNA: TGTGCCAGCAGCCTAGAGGGATATGGCTACACCTTC
CDR3: CASSLEGYGYTF

V: TRBV4-3
size: few
J: TRBJ2-5
D: .
DNA: TGCGCCAGCAGCCAAGATGCGGGCTTAACGACCCAGTACTTC
CDR3: CASSQDAGLTTQYF

V: TRBV6-1
size: .
J: TRBJ1-2
D: .
DNA: TGTGCCAGCAGAGACAGTCCCTATGGCTACACCTTC
CDR3: CASRDSPYGYTF

V: TRBV29-1
size: .
J: TRBJ2-3
D: TRBD1
DNA: TGCAGCGTCACGCAGGGCCGGGACAGGGGCACAGATACGCAGTATTTT
CDR3: CSVTQGRDRGTDTQYF

V: TRBV6-6
size: .
J: TRBJ2-7
D: .
DNA: TGTGCCAGCAGTTACGGCCGGGACTACGAGCAGTACTTC
CDR3: CASSYGRDYEQYF

V: TRBV7-9
size: once
J: TRBJ2-5
D: TRBD1
DNA: TGTGCCAGCAGCTTAAACAGGGGTCCGCAAGAGACCCAGTACTTC
CDR3: CASSLNRGPQETQYF

V: TRBV19
size: .
J: TRBJ1-1
D: .
DNA: TGTGCCAGTACCACCGGGTGGGGGAGGGACACTGAAGCTTTCTTT
CDR3: CASTTGWGRDTEAFF

V: TRBV7-7
size: once
J: TRBJ2-2
D: .
DNA: TGTGCCAGCAGCTTAAATCTGGCGGCGAACACCGGGGAGCTGTTTTTT
CDR3: CASSLNLAANTGELFF

V: TRBV10-2
size: .
J: TRBJ1-1
D: .
DNA: TGCGCCAGCAGTCTAACCTCGATGAACACTGAAGCTTTCTTT
CDR3: CASSLTSMNTEAFF

V: TRBV28
size: .
J: TRBJ1-1
D: TRBD1
DNA: TGTGCCAGCAGTTTAGGAGCGACAGGGCGAACTGAAGCTTTCTTT
CDR3: CASSLGATGRTEAFF

V: TRBV29-1
size: .
J: TRBJ1-1
D: TRBD1
DNA: TGCAGCGCCGGGACAGGGGGAGGCACTGAAGCTTTCTTT
CDR3: CSAGTGGGTEAFF

V: TRBV5-5
size: .
J: TRBJ1-2
D: .
DNA: TGTGCCAGCAGCACGTGGACAGATTCGGGCTACACCTTC
CDR3: CASSTWTDSGYTF

V: TRBV6-1
size: .
J: TRBJ2-7
D: TRBD2
DNA: TGTGCCAGCACTAGCGGGGTTTCCTACGAGCAGTACTTC
CDR3: CASTSGVSYEQYF

V: TRBV28
size: .
J: TRBJ1-5
D: .
DNA: TGTGCCAGCAAAGGGGGGGCTCTAAGCAATCAGCCCCAGCATTTT
CDR3: CASKGGALSNQPQHF

V: TRBV2
size: .
J: TRBJ2-3
D: .
DNA: TGTGCCAGCAGTCTCGGGGGAAGAGGCACAGATACGCAGTATTTT
CDR3: CASSLGGRGTDTQYF

V: TRBV6-1
size: .
J: TRBJ1-5
D: TRBD1
DNA: TGTGCCAGCAGTGACCGGGACAGGGGCAGCAATCAGCCCCAGCATTTT
CDR3: CASSDRDRGSNQPQHF

V: TRBV5-1
size: .
J: TRBJ2-1
D: TRBD2
DNA: TGCGCCAGCAGCTTGGCCGGGCTAGCGGGGTCGATCCATGAGCAGTTCTTC
CDR3: CASSLAGLAGSIHEQFF

V: TRBV6-1
size: once
J: TRBJ2-1
D: TRBD2
DNA: TGTGCCAGCAGTCTTACGGCGGGAGGGCACAATGAGCAGTTCTTC
CDR3: CASSLTAGGHNEQFF

V: TRBV30
size: once
J: TRBJ2-1
D: .
DNA: TGTGCCTGGAGTCTCCCCTTCCCCTCTCGCAATGAGCAGTTCTTC
CDR3: CAWSLPFPSRNEQFF

V: TRBV6-5
size: .
J: TRBJ1-2
D: .
DNA: TGTGCCAGCAGAGCGTCACACTATGGCTACACCTTC
CDR3: CASRASHYGYTF

V: TRBV27
size: .
J: TRBJ1-2
D: .
DNA: TGTGCCAGCAGGGACAGCTATGGCTACACCTTC
CDR3: CASRDSYGYTF

V: TRBV7-9
size: .
J: TRBJ1-1
D: .
DNA: TGTGCCAGCAACCTAGGGGGTACTGAAGCTTTCTTT
CDR3: CASNLGGTEAFF

V: TRBV6-6
size: .
J: TRBJ2-2
D: .
DNA: TGTGCCAGCAGCTTAAACACCGGGGAGCTGTTTTTT
CDR3: CASSLNTGELFF

V: TRBV12-5
size: .
J: TRBJ2-3
D: .
DNA: TGTGCTAGTGGTTTGAATAGTCCAGATACGCAGTATTTT
CDR3: CASGLNSPDTQYF

V: TRBV6-5
size: .
J: TRBJ1-1
D: .
DNA: TGTGCCAGCACCCTGGGGGGGGACACTGAAGCTTTCTTT
CDR3: CASTLGGDTEAFF

V: TRBV19
size: .
J: TRBJ1-5
D: .
DNA: TGTGCCAGTACAGCAGGCCGACAGCTTATGAATTGGTTAACTCAGCCCCAGCATTTT
CDR3: CASTAGRQLMNWLTQPQHF

V: TRBV5-5
size: .
J: TRBJ2-7
D: .
DNA: TGTGCCAGCAGCTTCGAGAGGGTCGACGAGCAGTACTTC
CDR3: CASSFERVDEQYF